This entry is about one T cell receptor (beta chain). The antigen is unknown. This sample was included in a study of cytomegalovirus exposure and HLA in healthy donors. The overall study: Membership in the Caucasian-associated ancestry cluster was found for 75% to 90% of nearly 400 genotyped donors. Study-level findings and limits: Most CMV-associated TCR beta chains appeared HLA-restricted in a later analysis. Earlier analysis looked at TCR beta V segments, and most were productive about 90% or about 30% of the time.

Trimming left V 8 bases short and J 2 bases short, with 16 bases between. This CDR3 region has 13 residues. Germline assignment: CDR1 GTSNPN and CDR2 SVGIG (reference sequence). This PCR relied on a set of 60 Vbeta primers and 13 Jbeta primers. TCRdb's table, derived via immunoSEQ multiplex PCR, lists solely in-frame clones and lacks some. The sample includes 130,000 or so clones, around 80% seen only once; the top ten take around 1.5%. The chain joins TRBV30 to TRBJ2-7, with D perhaps matching TRBD1 (8 bases). Sequenced material: PBMCs. The clonotype originates from a young woman in good health and CMV-seronegative. Written as DNA, the CDR3 is TGTGCCAGCGGGACAGGAGAGACCTACGAGCAGTACTTC. It is translated as CASGTGETYEQYF.